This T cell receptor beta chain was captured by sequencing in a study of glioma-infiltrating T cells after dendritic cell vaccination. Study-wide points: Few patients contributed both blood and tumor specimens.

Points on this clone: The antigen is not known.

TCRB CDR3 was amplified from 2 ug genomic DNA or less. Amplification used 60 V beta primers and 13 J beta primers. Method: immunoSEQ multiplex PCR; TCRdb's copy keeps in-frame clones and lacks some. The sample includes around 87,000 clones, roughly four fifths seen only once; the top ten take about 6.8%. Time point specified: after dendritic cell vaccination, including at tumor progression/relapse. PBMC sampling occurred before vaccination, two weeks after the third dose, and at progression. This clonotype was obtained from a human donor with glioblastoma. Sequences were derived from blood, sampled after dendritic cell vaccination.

The CDR3 DNA reads TGTGCCAGCAAGGAGGACCGCGGCGGTGAGCAGTTCTTC. Translation gives CASKEDRGGEQFF. J is TRBJ2-1 and V is TRBV2, with D tentatively TRBD2 (5 bases). This CDR3 spans 13 amino acids. The germline V gene has CDR1 SNHLY and CDR2 FYNNEI. The V end lost 7 bases, the J end lost 9 bases, and 16 bases lay between the germline ends.